The 25 T cell receptor beta chains below were found in one sample sequenced in a study of blood T cell repertoires in COVID-19. The protocol was immunoSEQ multiplex PCR, while the TCRdb copy is restricted to in-frame clones and leaves out a portion. The sample has about 190,000 clones, 75% to 90% seen once. Source material: peripheral blood. The source is a man aged 30 to 39 with acute or convalescent COVID-19.

The chain has TRBV2 and TRBJ1-6; D is unclear. The CDR3 is 12 amino acids. V was shortened by 8 bases and J by 6 bases, with 8 bases between the two germline ends. Germline V gene lookup returns CDR1 SNHLY and CDR2 FYNNEI. Written as DNA, the CDR3 is TGTGCCAGCGACTTATCTAATTCACCCCTCCACTTT. Encoded protein: CASDLSNSPLHF.

The CDR3 DNA reads TGTGCCAGCATGGGGCAGGGGAAGAGATACGGATACAATGAGCAGTTCTTC. Translating gives CASMGQGKRYGYNEQFF. V is TRBV13 and J is TRBJ2-1; D may be TRBD1 (6 bases). Trimming cost V 7 bases and J 4 bases, with 23 bases left between them. Germline CDR1 is PRHDT and CDR2 is FYEKMQ (reference sequence). There are 17 residues in the CDR3.

The V call is TRBV10-2, the J call TRBJ1-5, with 7 bases identical to TRBD1. CDR1 is WSHSY, CDR2 SAAADI, per germline. The V segment lost 3 bases and the J segment 4 bases; nucleotides outside the gene matches: 9. This CDR3 is 16 amino acids long. CDR3 protein: CASSDFDRAINQPQHF. The CDR3, as DNA: TGCGCCAGCAGTGATTTTGACAGGGCGATAAATCAGCCCCAGCATTTT.

The chain recombines TRBV28 with TRBJ1-2; TRBD1 is a possible D gene (6 bases). The germline V and J ends were trimmed by 4 bases and 5 bases, with 14 bases remaining between them. Looked up from germline, CDR1 is MDHEN and CDR2 is SYDVKM. The CDR3 spans 14 residues. CDR3 sequence reads: CASSYGQFSYGYTF. In nucleotides, the CDR3 is TGTGCCAGCAGTTACGGACAGTTCTCTTATGGCTACACCTTC.

Note on this clone: Other DNA variants within this sample encode the same CDR3. The chain couples TRBV6-5 to TRBJ1-5; 7 nucleotides align to TRBD1. The CDR3 spans 13 residues. Germline CDR1 is MNHEY and CDR2 is SVGAGI. V gave up 6 bases and J gave up 4 bases; unmatched junction bases: 3. The CDR3 DNA reads TGTGCCAGCAGGGGACAGCTTAATCAGCCCCAGCATTTT. Protein: CASRGQLNQPQHF.

This clone was picked up one time. The chain recombines TRBV7-3 with TRBJ2-7; TRBD2 is a possible D gene (5 bases). CDR3 length: 14 residues. In germline, CDR1 is SGHTA, CDR2 FQGTGA. With 2 bases removed from V and 1 base from J, the gap between germline ends came to 9 bases. CDR3 bases: TGTGCCAGCAGCTTACCCCGGACTTCCTACGAGCAGTACTTC. It translates to CASSLPRTSYEQYF.

The V and J genes are TRBV30 and TRBJ2-3, with D maybe TRBD2 (6 bases). Germline V gives CDR1 GTSNPN, CDR2 SVGIG (reference sequence). This CDR3 region has 14 residues. Trimming pared 3 bases from V and 4 bases from J, leaving 14 bases between. The CDR3 sequence: CAWRRLVRADTQYF. The DNA of the CDR3 is TGTGCCTGGAGGCGACTAGTTCGTGCAGATACGCAGTATTTT.

For this clone: The junction shows a germline mismatch at one end, possibly a read error. The V and J genes are TRBV27 and TRBJ1-2; weak D call: TRBD1 (5 bases). The CDR3 runs to 16 residues. Germline values: CDR1 MNHEY, CDR2 SMNVEV (reference sequence). CDR3 sequence reads: CASSQRAGWANYGYTF. The CDR3 bases are TGTGCCAGCAGTCAACGGGCAGGGTGGGCTAATTATGGCTACACCTTC.

This chain joins TRBV18 and TRBJ2-7, with 9 bases identical to TRBD1. There are 15 residues in the CDR3. V lost 5 bases and J lost 5; bases outside the gene matches: 10. Per germline, CDR1 KGHSH and CDR2 LQKENI. The DNA for the CDR3 is TGTGCCAGCTCAGAGTGGCTAAACAGGGGGCACGAGCAGTACTTC. As protein: CASSEWLNRGHEQYF.

The chain recombines TRBV27 with TRBJ2-3; D is perhaps TRBD2 (5 bases). Per germline, CDR1 MNHEY and CDR2 SMNVEV (reference sequence). V dropped 3 bases and J dropped 4 bases, with 14 bases sitting between them. This CDR3 contains 15 residues. The CDR3 sequence: CASSFLAGRSDTQYF. Written as DNA, the CDR3 is TGTGCCAGCAGTTTCCTAGCAGGCCGATCAGATACGCAGTATTTT.

J is TRBJ2-1 and V is TRBV19; TRBD2 agrees at 12 bases. The J segment lost 3 bases and the V segment lost 1 base, leaving 10 bases of the junction unmatched. This CDR3 spans 19 amino acids. In germline, CDR1 is LNHDA, CDR2 SQIVND (reference sequence). The CDR3 sequence: CASSIAQRTSGAYYNEQFF. DNA of the CDR3: TGTGCCAGTAGTATAGCCCAGAGGACTAGCGGGGCCTACTACAATGAGCAGTTCTTC.

The genes are TRBV30 and TRBJ2-5, with 7 positions matching TRBD1. Germline V lookup: CDR1 GTSNPN, CDR2 SVGIG (reference sequence). Trimming removed 4 bases from V and 2 bases from J; junction bases left unmatched: 10. The CDR3 has 15 residues. The CDR3 nucleotides are TGTGCCTGGATCGGATATGGCAGGGGGCAAGAGACCCAGTACTTC. It translates to CAWIGYGRGQETQYF.

V gene TRBV6-5 combines with J gene TRBJ1-3; D may be TRBD1 (5 bases). Germline values: CDR1 MNHEY, CDR2 SVGAGI. The CDR3 sequence is 15 residues long. Deletions cut 7 bases from V and 0 bases from J, with 13 bases between. CDR3 protein: CASKFGRDSGNTIYF. In DNA form, the CDR3 reads TGTGCCAGCAAGTTCGGCAGGGACTCTGGAAACACCATATATTTT.

The chain combines TRBV28 with TRBJ1-2; 7 positions agree with TRBD1. The CDR3 covers 13 residues. Germline CDR1 MDHEN, CDR2 SYDVKM. V dropped 5 bases and J dropped 6; count of bases not matched to a gene: 6. CDR3 sequence: CASSRGQENGYTF. Written as DNA, the CDR3 is TGTGCCAGCAGTCGTGGACAGGAGAATGGCTACACCTTC.

This clone was recorded a few times. This sequence joins TRBV28 and TRBJ1-2, with 11 bases that match TRBD1. Germline V gene lookup returns CDR1 MDHEN and CDR2 SYDVKM. The CDR3 runs 16 residues. Trimming at V came to 2 bases and at J to 7 bases, leaving 9 bases not matched to a gene. The CDR3 protein is CASSLSASGQGGGYTF. The CDR3 DNA reads as TGTGCCAGCAGTTTAAGTGCTTCGGGACAGGGGGGTGGCTACACCTTC.

V gene TRBV21-1 combines with J gene TRBJ2-7; TRBD2 was called by the table and not checked on the DNA. TRBV21-1 is shown as a pseudogene. There are 14 residues in the CDR3. The CDR3 bases are TGTGCCAGCAGCAAAGAAGGCGGTTCCTACGAGCAGTACTTC. It translates to CASSKEGGSYEQYF.

This rearrangement joins TRBV5-1 to TRBJ1-1, with 9 bases aligning to TRBD1. Per germline, CDR1 SGHRS and CDR2 YFSETQ. This CDR3 is 12 amino acids long. With 4 bases clipped from V and 9 bases from J, the junction kept 4 bases outside the gene matches. CDR3 nucleotides: TGCGCCAGCAGCGTGGGGACAGGGCAAGCTTTCTTT. It translates to CASSVGTGQAFF. The entire variable domain, with the rest obtained from reference TRBV5-1 and TRBJ1-1, is as follows: KAGVTQTPRYLIKTRGQQVTLSCSPISGHRSVSWYQQTPGQGLQFLFEYFSETQRNKGNFPGRFSGRQFSNSRSEMNVSTLELGDSALYLCASSVGTGQAFFGQGTRLTVV.

The chain employs TRBV29-1 and TRBJ1-2; 8 nucleotides line up with TRBD1. The CDR3 is 13 amino acids. V dropped 6 bases and J dropped 3; count of bases not matched to a gene: 6. Germline loops: CDR1 SQVTM, CDR2 ANQGSEA. The CDR3 sequence: CSVPLDRDYGYTF. CDR3 coding DNA: TGCAGCGTGCCTTTGGACAGGGACTATGGCTACACCTTC.

The genes are TRBV5-5 and TRBJ1-1, with 8 bases that match TRBD1. With V trimmed by 0 bases and J by 0 bases, 4 bases remained unmatched. The germline gives CDR1 SGHKS, CDR2 YYEKEE (reference sequence). This CDR3 contains 16 residues. In DNA form, the CDR3 reads TGTGCCAGCAGCTTGGTAACAGGGGGAATGAACACTGAAGCTTTCTTT. It yields the protein CASSLVTGGMNTEAFF.

The DNA of the CDR3 is TGTGCCAGCAGCTTAGATCACACCAGCTACGAGCAGTACTTC. It yields the protein CASSLDHTSYEQYF. This chain links TRBV7-9 with TRBJ2-7; D call uncertain. The CDR3 sequence is 14 residues long. Trimming shortened V by 1 base and J by 3 bases, and 10 bases separated the two germline ends. Germline CDR1 reads SEHNR; CDR2 reads FQNEAQ (reference sequence).

J is TRBJ2-3 and V is TRBV9; TRBD2 agrees at 8 bases. The CDR3 loop spans 14 amino acids. V was pared by 4 bases and J by 0 bases, with 1 base of the junction left unmatched. Germline values: CDR1 SGDLS, CDR2 YYNGEE. The CDR3 DNA follows: TGTGCCAGCAGCCCTAGCGGGAGCACAGATACGCAGTATTTT. Its protein product is CASSPSGSTDTQYF.

This rearrangement joins TRBV6-5 to TRBJ2-1, with D tentatively TRBD1 (5 bases). V was pared by 6 bases and J by 7 bases, with 16 bases between. CDR1 and CDR2 (germline): MNHEY, SVGAGI. The CDR3 is made up of 14 amino acids. CDR3 amino acids: CASSAGWGTNEQFF. CDR3 nucleotide sequence: TGTGCCAGCAGCGCAGGGTGGGGTACAAATGAGCAGTTCTTC.

The chain recombines TRBV15 with TRBJ1-1, with a tentative D call TRBD1 (5 bases). Germline V CDR1 and CDR2: LNHNV, YYDKDF (reference sequence). The ends were cut back, 2 bases at V and 5 bases at J, with 9 bases in the middle. The CDR3 contains 13 residues. This chain's CDR3 is CATSRLGGTEAFF. The CDR3 DNA sequence: TGTGCCACCAGCAGACTTGGGGGGACTGAAGCTTTCTTT.

V is TRBV7-9 and J is TRBJ1-2, with 8 bases lining up with TRBD1. CDR3 length: 11 residues. CDR1 SEHNR and CDR2 FQNEAQ come from the germline V gene (reference sequence). J lost 7 bases, V lost 8 bases, and 3 bases had no gene match. The CDR3 DNA sequence: TGTGCCAGCTCTGACAGGGGTGGCTACACCTTC. It yields the protein CASSDRGGYTF.

The J gene is TRBJ2-1, the V gene TRBV6-5, with 7 bases fitting TRBD2. The CDR3 extends over 16 amino acids. With V trimmed by 0 bases and J by 1 base, 3 bases remained unmatched. Germline lookup yields CDR1 MNHEY and CDR2 SVGAGI. The CDR3 spells CASSYSISGSYNEQFF. CDR3 bases: TGTGCCAGCAGTTACTCGATTAGCGGGTCCTACAATGAGCAGTTCTTC.